Listed below are T cell receptor beta chains from one sample, sequenced in a study of cytomegalovirus exposure and HLA in healthy donors. The protocol was immunoSEQ multiplex PCR, while the TCRdb copy is restricted to in-frame clones and leaves out a portion. The repertoire holds about 93,000 clones, with over 60% as singletons. Input material: PBMCs. The receptors were gathered from a boy aged 10-17 years in good health and CMV-seropositive. CDR3s include the opening cysteine and the closing phenylalanine or tryptophan. D genes are given only for firm matches. Not every row has a clone size; where given, it reads once, few, many or a size class.

j_call v_call clone_size d_call cdr3_aa cdr3_nt
TRBJ2-7 TRBV6-5 NA NA CASSYGRRYEQYF TGTGCCAGCAGTTACGGCCGTCGCTACGAGCAGTACTTC
TRBJ1-5 TRBV27 NA TRBD1 CASSSLRPDDRVNQPQHF TGTGCCAGCAGTTCCTTAAGGCCCGACGACAGGGTCAATCAGCCCCAGCATTTT
TRBJ1-4 TRBV18 once TRBD1 CASSTDRATNEKLFF TGTGCCAGCTCAACGGACAGGGCAACTAATGAAAAACTGTTTTTT
TRBJ2-5 TRBV5-1 NA TRBD2 CASRREGLETQYF TGCGCCAGCAGGAGGGAGGGCCTGGAGACCCAGTACTTC
TRBJ2-4 TRBV5-6 NA NA CASSLERVKNIQYF TGTGCCAGCAGCTTGGAACGGGTCAAAAACATTCAGTACTTC
TRBJ1-2 TRBV6-5 NA NA CASSRGLIIGYTF TGTGCCAGCAGCCGCGGATTGATAATAGGCTACACCTTC
TRBJ2-1 TRBV5-4 once NA CASSRERGSSYNEQFF TGTGCCAGCAGTAGGGAACGGGGGAGCTCCTACAATGAGCAGTTCTTC
TRBJ1-2 TRBV2 few NA CASSEGGGEYGYTF TGTGCCAGCAGTGAAGGAGGAGGGGAGTATGGCTACACCTTC
TRBJ1-5 TRBV7-6 few NA CASSRGGFNQPQHF TGTGCCAGCAGCAGGGGGGGCTTCAATCAGCCCCAGCATTTT
TRBJ2-5 TRBV7-7 NA NA CASSSTGIGETQYF TGTGCTAGCAGCTCGACAGGTATTGGAGAGACCCAGTACTTC
TRBJ1-2 TRBV6-6 few TRBD1 CASSYPGQGDYGYTF TGTGCCAGCAGTTACCCGGGACAGGGGGACTATGGCTACACCTTC
TRBJ1-3 TRBV5-4 NA TRBD1 CASSPGQGLSGNTIYF TGTGCCAGCAGCCCGGGACAGGGGCTTTCTGGAAACACCATATATTTT
TRBJ1-1 TRBV6-1 NA TRBD1 CASSAPDRAWTEAFF TGTGCCAGCAGTGCTCCGGACAGGGCCTGGACTGAAGCTTTCTTT
TRBJ2-7 TRBV13 few NA CASSLVGHMYEQYF TGTGCCAGCAGCTTAGTCGGACACATGTACGAGCAGTACTTC
TRBJ2-3 TRBV18 NA NA CASSPPSSRADTQYF TGTGCCAGCTCACCACCGTCCAGCAGGGCAGATACGCAGTATTTT
TRBJ2-7 TRBV28 NA TRBD2 CASTLFSVSVILSGRGREQYF TGTGCCAGCACTCTTTTCTCCGTTAGCGTTATACTTAGCGGGAGGGGTCGGGAGCAGTACTTC
TRBJ2-6 TRBV5-1 NA NA CASSDDRSGANVLTF TGCGCCAGCAGCGATGACAGGTCTGGGGCCAACGTCCTGACTTTC
TRBJ2-2 TRBV30 NA NA CAWSLHQAGSIGTGELFF TGTGCCTGGAGTTTGCACCAGGCAGGGTCAATTGGGACCGGGGAGCTGTTTTTT
TRBJ1-4 TRBV9 few TRBD1 CASNPRGTGTTNEKLFF TGTGCCAGCAACCCAAGGGGGACAGGGACAACTAATGAAAAACTGTTTTTT
TRBJ1-4 TRBV29-1 NA NA CSVLGGSEKLFF TGCAGCGTTTTGGGAGGGAGTGAAAAACTGTTTTTT
TRBJ2-1 TRBV30 NA TRBD2 CAVGLAGEAEQFF TGTGCCGTGGGACTAGCGGGAGAAGCTGAGCAGTTCTTC
TRBJ2-5 TRBV5-1 NA TRBD1 CASSPGQGFLFQETQYF TGCGCCAGCAGCCCCGGACAGGGGTTCTTGTTCCAAGAGACCCAGTACTTC
TRBJ1-2 TRBV7-9 NA NA CASSQTDLYGYTF TGTGCCAGCAGCCAAACAGACCTCTATGGCTACACCTTC
TRBJ2-4 TRBV2 NA TRBD1 CASNPTGARPIQYF TGTGCCAGCAACCCGACAGGGGCCCGACCCATTCAGTACTTC
TRBJ1-3 TRBV6-5 NA TRBD1 CASMDRGLGGNTIYF TGTGCCAGCATGGACAGGGGATTGGGGGGAAACACCATATATTTT
TRBJ1-1 TRBV6-5 few NA CASSYSVHNTEAFF TGTGCCAGCAGTTACTCCGTACATAACACTGAAGCTTTCTTT
TRBJ2-5 TRBV5-4 NA TRBD2 CASSPGLAGLETQYF TGTGCCAGCAGCCCCGGACTAGCGGGGCTAGAGACCCAGTACTTC
TRBJ2-1 TRBV7-3 NA TRBD2 CASSIRTSGSRYEQFF TGTGCCAGCAGCATACGGACTAGCGGGAGTAGGTATGAGCAGTTCTTC
TRBJ2-7 TRBV5-1 few TRBD2 CASSLGLAGGDYEQYF TGCGCCAGCAGCCTTGGACTAGCGGGGGGGGATTACGAGCAGTACTTC
TRBJ1-1 TRBV6-5 NA NA CASSYSPQMNTEAFF TGTGCCAGCAGTTACTCCCCGCAGATGAACACTGAAGCTTTCTTT
TRBJ2-5 TRBV12-5 NA TRBD2 CASGAGGDRETQYF TGTGCTAGTGGAGCGGGGGGGGACAGAGAGACCCAGTACTTC
TRBJ2-7 TRBV27 NA TRBD1 CASSSWTGRRSSEQYF TGTGCCAGCAGTTCGTGGACAGGGAGGCGGTCGTCCGAGCAGTACTTC
TRBJ2-1 TRBV7-9 NA TRBD2 CASTSSGLASCEQFF TGTGCCAGCACCTCGTCGGGACTAGCGTCGTGCGAGCAGTTCTTC
TRBJ2-2 TRBV18 NA NA CASSPGGFAGELFF TGTGCCAGCTCACCAGGAGGTTTCGCCGGGGAGCTGTTTTTT
TRBJ2-2 TRBV19 few TRBD2 CASNQGLAGVDTGELFF TGTGCCAGTAACCAGGGACTAGCGGGAGTGGACACCGGGGAGCTGTTTTTT